This note documents a single T cell receptor beta chain sequence. Its antigen is not known. The assay was immunoSEQ multiplex PCR, and TCRdb's table has in-frame clones only and misses some. This table holds around 140,000 clones, around nine tenths found once. These data are taken from a study of T cell responses to AZD1222 COVID-19 vaccine. Study outcomes and limitations: Spike-specific TCRs gained breadth and depth after people received two AZD1222 doses.

There are 13 residues in the CDR3. Germline lookup yields CDR1 MNHNS and CDR2 SASEGT. Losses at the gene ends were 3 bases for V and 4 bases for J; bases not matched to a gene: 1. The sequenced sample was peripheral blood, obtained on day 0 of AZD1222 vaccination. The clonotype was recovered from an adult in good health. The rearrangement uses TRBV6-1 and TRBJ2-3; TRBD2 aligns across 7 bases. The CDR3 DNA is TGTGCCAGCAGTGAGGGGAGGGCAGATACGCAGTATTTT. It codes for CASSEGRADTQYF.